These 12 T cell receptor beta chains were sequenced from one sample in a study of blood T cell repertoires in COVID-19. Sequenced by immunoSEQ multiplex PCR; TCRdb stores in-frame clones only, minus some. The profile shows over 200,000 clones, more than 70% of them singletons. Input material: peripheral blood. Receptors were obtained from a woman aged 55-69 years with acute or convalescent COVID-19.

This clone has more than one count but fewer than ten. J is TRBJ1-1 and V is TRBV30, with 10 bases identical to TRBD1. The germline V gene encodes CDR1 GTSNPN and CDR2 SVGIG (reference sequence). This CDR3 has 15 amino acids. The ends lost 2 bases at V and 1 base at J; junction bases unmatched: 4. Here the CDR3 DNA reads TGTGCCTGGAGTTCAAGACAGGGGGCGAACACTGAAGCTTTCTTT. This codes for CAWSSRQGANTEAFF. Full variable domain (missing parts from reference TRBV30 and TRBJ1-1): SQTIHQWPATLVQPVGSPLSLECTVEGTSNPNLYWYRQAAGRGLQLLFYSVGIGQISSEVPQNLSASRPQDRQFILSSKKLLLSDSGFYLCAWSSRQGANTEAFFGQGTRLTVV.

In this sample, this clone turned up a few times. The rearrangement links TRBV12-3 or TRBV12-4 to TRBJ1-1; D is ambiguous. The length of the CDR3 is 13 residues. The V gene lost 2 bases and the J gene lost 7 bases, with 11 bases spanning the gap. The CDR3 DNA is TGTGCCAGCAGTTTATCAGGAGCGGATGAAGCTTTCTTT. Protein: CASSLSGADEAFF.

The rearrangement joins TRBV9 to TRBJ2-5, with D perhaps TRBD1 (5 bases). CDR1 SGDLS and CDR2 YYNGEE come from the germline V gene. Trimming took 4 bases from V and 5 from J, leaving 15 bases between them. The CDR3 length is 14 residues. CDR3 loop: CASSPAGRVETQYF. The DNA of the CDR3 is TGTGCCAGCAGCCCTGCTGGCAGGGTGGAGACCCAGTACTTC.

The rearrangement links TRBV19 to TRBJ2-6, with TRBD1 as a possible D gene (5 bases). V lost 6 bases and J lost 0, with 12 bases in between. This CDR3 region has 16 residues. Germline V lookup: CDR1 LNHDA, CDR2 SQIVND (reference sequence). CDR3 protein: CASSPDSHSGANVLTF. CDR3 coding DNA: TGTGCCAGTAGCCCTGACAGTCACTCTGGGGCCAACGTCCTGACTTTC. Together with reference TRBV19 and TRBJ2-6, the CDR3 gives the full variable domain: DGGITQSPKYLFRKEGQNVTLSCEQNLNHDAMYWYRQDPGQGLRLIYYSQIVNDFQKGDIAEGYSVSREKKESFPLTVTSAQKNPTAFYLCASSPDSHSGANVLTFGAGSRLTVL.

The chain is built from TRBV28 and TRBJ2-5; perhaps TRBD1 as D (6 bases). Trimming took off 7 bases at V and 2 bases at J, with 14 bases between the two ends. The CDR3 is 14 amino acids. Germline V lookup: CDR1 MDHEN, CDR2 SYDVKM. This CDR3 is CASTQRTVQETQYF. The CDR3 DNA follows: TGTGCCAGCACCCAGAGGACAGTTCAAGAGACCCAGTACTTC.

The chain is built from TRBV6-2 or TRBV6-3 and TRBJ2-5, with 13 positions matching TRBD2. The CDR3 is made up of 16 amino acids. J was trimmed by 5 bases and V by 3 bases; bases with no gene match: 6. Per the germline V gene, CDR1 is MNHEY and CDR2 is SVGEGT. In DNA form, the CDR3 reads TGTGCCAGCAGTTATCGTACTAGCGGGAGGGCTGAGACCCAGTACTTC. It encodes CASSYRTSGRAETQYF.

The J gene is TRBJ2-1, the V gene TRBV5-6, with 9 bases identical to TRBD1. CDR1 SGHDT and CDR2 YYEEEE come from the germline V gene. Unmatched junction bases numbered 10, after V lost 0 bases and J lost 6 bases. This CDR3 contains 17 residues. The CDR3 DNA sequence: TGTGCCAGCAGCTTGGACCCTACAGGGGGCGCGGGCAATGAGCAGTTCTTC. Its translation is CASSLDPTGGAGNEQFF.

This rearrangement joins TRBV9 to TRBJ1-6; TRBD1 agrees at 10 bases. The length of the CDR3 is 15 residues. CDR1 and CDR2 from the germline V gene are SGDLS and YYNGEE. V shed 1 base, J shed 9 bases, and the junction held 4 bases outside the gene matches. CDR3: CASSVSDRGASPLHF. CDR3 nucleotide sequence: TGTGCCAGCAGCGTATCGGACAGGGGGGCTTCACCCCTCCACTTT. Together with reference TRBV9 and TRBJ1-6, the CDR3 gives the full variable domain: DSGVTQTPKHLITATGQRVTLRCSPRSGDLSVYWYQQSLDQGLQFLIQYYNGEERAKGNILERFSAQQFPDLHSELNLSSLELGDSALYFCASSVSDRGASPLHFGNGTRLTVT.

V gene TRBV5-5 combines with J gene TRBJ1-5; TRBD1 matches at 12 bases. Germline values: CDR1 SGHKS, CDR2 YYEKEE (reference sequence). CDR3 length equals 17 residues. With V trimmed by 6 bases and J by 6 bases, 13 bases remained unmatched. CDR3 DNA sequence: TGTGCCAGCAAGGGGACAGGGGGCTCTGACAGTGGTCAGCCCCAGCATTTT. It specifies CASKGTGGSDSGQPQHF.

This chain links TRBV9 with TRBJ2-2; TRBD2 matches 8 bases. V shed 0 bases, J shed 7 bases, and the junction held 5 bases outside the gene matches. Germline CDR1 and CDR2: SGDLS and YYNGEE. The CDR3 is made up of 15 amino acids. CDR3 protein: CASSVVAGFNGELFF. For the CDR3, the DNA is TGTGCCAGCAGCGTAGTAGCGGGGTTTAACGGGGAGCTGTTTTTT.

V usage is TRBV2 and J usage is TRBJ1-5; D gene uncertain. The CDR3 has 13 amino acids. Per the germline V gene, CDR1 is SNHLY and CDR2 is FYNNEI. Trimming stripped 4 bases from V and 3 bases from J, with 7 bases between. The chain's CDR3 is CASSVDTNQPQHF. CDR3 in DNA: TGTGCCAGCAGTGTAGACACCAATCAGCCCCAGCATTTT.

This clone showed up just a few times. V is TRBV30 and J is TRBJ1-5; D is ambiguous. The CDR3 extends over 13 amino acids. Germline-derived CDR1 and CDR2 are GTSNPN and SVGIG (reference sequence). The V gene lost 0 bases and the J gene lost 5 bases, with 8 bases spanning the gap. Here the CDR3 reads CAWSVREDQPQHF. The CDR3 DNA is TGTGCCTGGAGTGTAAGGGAGGATCAGCCCCAGCATTTT.